Presented here are 17 T cell receptor beta chains from one specimen sequenced in a study of T-cell memory formation after mild COVID-19. TCRdb re-called the 5' RACE reads with MiXCR, one entry per CDR3 protein. The repertoire holds some 350,000 distinct CDR3 sequences, over 10% seen once, with 20% to 25% in the top ten. The sequencing input was PBMCs or a T cell subset sorted from them (not recorded which). These receptors came from a man in his late teens or twenties who had mild COVID-19 (a few samples of this study predate the infection). Cell type and time point are not known.

The chain links TRBV6-5 to TRBJ2-3; D unresolved. V shed 5 bases and J shed 6 bases, with 9 bases lying between them. This CDR3 is 12 amino acids long. Germline-derived CDR1 and CDR2 are MNHEY and SVGAGI. Here the CDR3 DNA reads TGTGCCAGCAGTCACGACACTGATACGCAGTATTTT. Translating it yields CASSHDTDTQYF.

This clonotype was seen a few times. V and J are TRBV7-9 and TRBJ1-6, with D hard to call. The germline CDR1 and CDR2 sequences are SEHNR and FQNEAQ (reference sequence). The CDR3 spans 14 residues. The V end lost 5 bases, the J end lost 0 bases, and 5 bases lay between the germline ends. The CDR3 region has the DNA TGTGCCAGCAGCGTTAGCTCCTATAATTCACCCCTCCACTTT. Encoded protein: CASSVSSYNSPLHF.

A few counts support this clonotype. The V and J genes are TRBV7-2 and TRBJ2-5; a weak D match, TRBD2 (7 bases). Per germline, CDR1 SGHTA and CDR2 FQGNSA. Trimming took 5 bases from V and 5 from J, leaving 12 bases between them. The CDR3 has 13 amino acids. The CDR3 bases are TGTGCCAGCAGCCGGGGGGCTTTGGAGACCCAGTACTTC. It encodes CASSRGALETQYF.

A few counts support this clonotype. The CDR3 bases are TGCGCCAGCAGCCCACTGGGGGACAGTAACACCGGGGAGCTGTTTTTT. Encoded protein: CASSPLGDSNTGELFF. This chain uses TRBV4-3 with TRBJ2-2; 7 bases align to TRBD1. Germline V gives CDR1 LGHNA, CDR2 YSLEER. CDR3 size: 16 residues. V lost 4 bases and J lost 2; bases outside the gene matches: 7.

The chain links TRBV5-1 to TRBJ2-3, with D perhaps TRBD1 (5 bases). Germline lookup yields CDR1 SGHRS and CDR2 YFSETQ. The CDR3 extends over 14 amino acids. Trimming cost V 2 bases and J 6 bases, with 13 bases left between them. In DNA, the CDR3 is TGCGCCAGCAGCTTAGGGGCGACGGACGATACGCAGTATTTT. Protein sequence: CASSLGATDDTQYF.

The rearrangement joins TRBV20-1 to TRBJ2-2; tentative D call: TRBD1 (6 bases). The germline CDR1 and CDR2 sequences are DFQATT and SNEGSKA (reference sequence). There are 20 residues in the CDR3. Trimming shortened V by 1 base and J by 0 bases, and 24 bases separated the two germline ends. The CDR3 is CSARGYRALPGFANTGELFF. The CDR3 DNA follows: TGCAGTGCTAGAGGCTACAGGGCATTACCAGGGTTCGCGAACACCGGGGAGCTGTTTTTT.

CDR3 nucleotide sequence: TGCAGCGTACGACAGGGCGGCGAGCAGTACGTC. Its protein product is CSVRQGGEQYV. V usage is TRBV29-1 and J usage is TRBJ2-7, with 7 nucleotides matching TRBD1. The germline V gene has CDR1 SQVTM and CDR2 ANQGSEA. The CDR3 is made up of 11 amino acids. V trimming: 6 bases; J trimming: 6 bases; junction bases outside the gene matches: 5.

The rearrangement joins TRBV4-3 to TRBJ1-2; D is ambiguous. This CDR3 is built from 15 residues. Germline CDR1 and CDR2: LGHNA and YSLEER. Trimming stripped 6 bases from V and 8 bases from J, with 22 bases between. In nucleotides, the CDR3 is TGCGCCAGCAGACAAAATCCGACGGCCTCAACGGGCTACACCTTC. Amino acid sequence: CASRQNPTASTGYTF.

This clonotype has only a few counts. The V gene is TRBV20-1, the J gene TRBJ1-6; maybe TRBD1 (5 bases). Per germline, CDR1 DFQATT and CDR2 SNEGSKA (reference sequence). The CDR3 extends over 16 amino acids. Trimming cost V 3 bases and J 0 bases, with 12 bases left between them. The CDR3 is CSARGGGSSYNSPLHF. The CDR3, as DNA: TGCAGTGCTAGGGGCGGGGGGAGCTCCTATAATTCACCCCTCCACTTT.

This clonotype was seen only once. This rearrangement joins TRBV11-3 to TRBJ2-7; possible D gene TRBD1, 6 bases. CDR3 size: 13 residues. Germline CDR1 and CDR2: SGHNT and YENEEA. Trimming took 5 bases from V and 4 from J, leaving 12 bases between them. The CDR3 DNA sequence: TGTGCCAGCAGCGTCGGACAGCTATACGAGCAGTACTTC. Its protein product is CASSVGQLYEQYF.

The V call is TRBV4-1, the J call TRBJ2-6, with 7 bases aligning to TRBD1. Germline values: CDR1 MGHRA, CDR2 YSYEKL. Germline trimming cut 4 bases from V and 0 bases from J; bases unmatched to any gene: 6. The CDR3 runs to 17 residues. The CDR3 reads CASSLDRALSGANVLTF. The CDR3 DNA reads as TGCGCCAGCAGCCTTGACAGGGCCCTCTCTGGGGCCAACGTCCTGACTTTC.

This chain connects TRBV6-5 to TRBJ2-4, with 9 bases identical to TRBD1. CDR1 and CDR2 (germline): MNHEY, SVGAGI. V lost 5 bases, J lost 13 bases, and 9 bases stayed unmatched. The CDR3 totals 13 residues. CDR3 nucleotides: TGTGCCAGCAGTGTCCCGGGACAGGGAATACAGTACTTC. It encodes CASSVPGQGIQYF.

CDR3 amino acids: CASSLGGGDETQYF. CDR3 coding DNA: TGCGCCAGCAGCTTGGGGGGGGGCGATGAGACCCAGTACTTC. The chain is built from TRBV5-1 and TRBJ2-5, with a weak D call TRBD2 (7 bases). In germline, CDR1 is SGHRS, CDR2 YFSETQ. The CDR3 loop spans 14 amino acids. The V gene lost 0 bases and the J gene lost 5 bases, with 11 bases spanning the gap.

V is TRBV7-2 and J is TRBJ1-2, with a tentative D call TRBD1 (5 bases). CDR3 length: 14 residues. Looked up from germline, CDR1 is SGHTA and CDR2 is FQGNSA. The ends were cut back, 5 bases at V and 8 bases at J, with 18 bases in the middle. The CDR3 here is CASSPINRRDGYTF. Here the CDR3 DNA reads TGTGCCAGCAGCCCTATAAATAGAAGGGACGGCTACACCTTC.

The chain carries TRBV28 and TRBJ2-7; 7 bases line up with TRBD1. CDR1 and CDR2 from the germline V gene are MDHEN and SYDVKM. V lost 5 bases to trimming and J lost 6 bases; unmatched junction nucleotides: 7. CDR3 length: 13 residues. The CDR3 spells CASSRDRVSEQYV. Written as DNA, the CDR3 is TGTGCCAGCAGTCGGGACAGAGTCTCCGAGCAGTACGTC.

V and J are TRBV3-1 and TRBJ2-2; D is uncertain. The CDR3 sequence is 13 residues long. The germline V and J ends were trimmed by 3 bases and 4 bases, with 6 bases remaining between them. Germline V gene lookup returns CDR1 LGHDT and CDR2 YNNKEL (reference sequence). CDR3 nucleotide sequence: TGTGCCAGCAGCCAGGAGAGCACCGGGGAGCTGTTTTTT. Residues: CASSQESTGELFF. The whole variable domain, remainder taken from reference TRBV3-1 and TRBJ2-2, is DTAVSQTPKYLVTQMGNDKSIKCEQNLGHDTMYWYKQDSKKFLKIMFSYNNKELIINETVPNRFSPKSPDKAHLNLHINSLELGDSAVYFCASSQESTGELFFGEGSRLTVL.

This clonotype was seen a handful of times. The V gene is TRBV6-5, the J gene TRBJ2-2; D remains unclear. Germline loops: CDR1 MNHEY, CDR2 SVGAGI. The CDR3 totals 16 residues. V was clipped by 0 bases and J by 4 bases, with 12 bases between them. This chain's CDR3 is CASSYSASSGTGELFF. The CDR3 DNA is TGTGCCAGCAGTTACTCGGCCAGTTCTGGCACCGGGGAGCTGTTTTTT.